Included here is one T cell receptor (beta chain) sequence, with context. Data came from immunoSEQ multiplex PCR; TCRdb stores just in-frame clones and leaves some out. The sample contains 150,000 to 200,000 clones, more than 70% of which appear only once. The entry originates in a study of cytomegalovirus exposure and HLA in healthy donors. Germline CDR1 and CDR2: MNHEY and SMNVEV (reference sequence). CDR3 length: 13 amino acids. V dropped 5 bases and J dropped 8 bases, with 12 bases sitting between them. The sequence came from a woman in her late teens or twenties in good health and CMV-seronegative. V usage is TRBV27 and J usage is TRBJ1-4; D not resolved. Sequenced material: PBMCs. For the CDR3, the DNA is TGTGCCAGCAGTCTTGGTACGGTCGAAAAACTGTTTTTT. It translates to CASSLGTVEKLFF.